The entry below gives a single T cell receptor beta chain sequence along with its context. As yet, its antigen is unknown. A multiplex PCR was run with 60 Vbeta primers and 13 Jbeta primers. Assay: immunoSEQ multiplex PCR; the TCRdb copy retains only in-frame clones and omits some. The top ten clones hold approximately 6% of a sample with more than 200,000 clones, 82% of them seen once. This specimen belongs to a study of cytomegalovirus exposure and HLA in healthy donors. Broader study findings: Among the most significant clusters, several appeared linked to common viral pathogens in a later analysis. Further analysis, carried out later, found HLA-associated TCR beta chains more clonally expanded than equally common other chains. Being productive about 87% or about 30% of the time was typical of most TCR beta V segments in an earlier analysis.

The V end was cut by 0 bases, the J end by 6 bases, with 9 bases between. CDR3 length: 14 residues. Germline assignment: CDR1 MGHRA and CDR2 YSYEKL. This chain connects TRBV4-1 to TRBJ2-4; the D gene is possibly TRBD2 (5 bases). This TCR was sampled from a man aged 40-49 years in good health and CMV-seropositive. Sequenced input: PBMCs. The CDR3 region has the DNA TGCGCCAGCAGCCAAGATACGGGGATAAACATTCAGTACTTC. It yields the protein CASSQDTGINIQYF.